Following are 26 T cell receptor beta chains from one sample sequenced in a study of metastatic and nonmetastatic thyroid tumors (dated by TCRdb to 2018 to 2020). None of the patients had been given any treatment before thyroid surgery. Receptor libraries were prepared by PCR. Sequenced on an Illumina HiSeq 4000. TCRdb reworked the public reads: Q25 trimming with fastp, MiXCR clone assembly, productive beta chains retained. The sample data list about 20,000 clones, and roughly 18% of these were observed just once. The top ten hold approximately 2.7% of the sample. Sample: adjacent normal tissue. The source of these receptors is a male donor with papillary thyroid cancer or a benign thyroid nodule (not recorded which). Some clones in this sample may be carry-over from other donors' samples.

This clone has more than one count but fewer than ten. The conserved phenylalanine or tryptophan normally closing the CDR3 is absent here, so this likely arose from a read error. The chain carries TRBV6-4 and TRBJ2-3, with D unresolved. The germline CDR1 and CDR2 sequences are MRHNA and SNTAGT. Deletions cut 2 bases from V and 2 bases from J, with 8 bases between. The CDR3 spans 14 residues. The CDR3 reads CASSDRVVTDTQYV. CDR3 in DNA: TGTGCCAGCAGTGACAGGGTGGTCACAGATACGCAGTATGTT.

In its sample, this clone was seen many times. The chain has TRBV25-1 and TRBJ1-1; D is possibly TRBD1 (5 bases). Germline CDR1 MGHDK, CDR2 SYGVNS. This CDR3 has 15 amino acids. Between the trimmed V and J ends, which lost 8 bases and 0 bases, there was a span of 16 bases. The CDR3 loop is CASRQGGNMNTEAFF. The CDR3 coding sequence is TGTGCCAGCCGGCAGGGCGGTAACATGAACACTGAAGCTTTCTTT.

This clone was counted at least ten times. The CDR3 protein is CASSQDQGRNTEAFF. CDR3 nucleotide sequence: TGCGCCAGCAGCCAAGATCAGGGAAGGAACACTGAAGCTTTCTTT. This sequence joins TRBV4-3 and TRBJ1-1, with a weak D call TRBD1 (5 bases). The germline V gene has CDR1 LGHNA and CDR2 YSLEER. Trimming took off 0 bases at V and 1 base at J, with 9 bases between the two ends. This CDR3 comprises 15 residues.

Only a few counts were recorded for this clone. The J gene is TRBJ1-5, the V gene TRBV6-2 or TRBV6-3; D uncertain. The V end was cut by 5 bases, the J end by 7 bases, with 12 bases between. The germline V gene encodes CDR1 MNHEY and CDR2 SVGEGT. This CDR3 contains 13 residues. In DNA form, the CDR3 reads TGTGCCAGCAGTCCGTGGAGAGGCCAGCCCCAGCATTTT. Translation gives CASSPWRGQPQHF.

This clone was detected ten times or more. This chain connects TRBV7-6 to TRBJ2-3, with TRBD1 as a possible D gene (6 bases). The ends were cut back, 5 bases at V and 1 base at J, with 22 bases in the middle. The germline V gene encodes CDR1 SGHVS and CDR2 FNYEAQ. This CDR3 contains 18 residues. The CDR3 sequence: CASSLPGASRYGTDTQYF. DNA of the CDR3: TGTGCCAGCAGCCTCCCAGGGGCGTCCCGCTATGGCACAGATACGCAGTATTTT.

This clone was recorded at least ten times. The chain carries TRBV9 and TRBJ1-5, with D unclear. V was clipped by 3 bases and J by 1 base, with 8 bases between them. The length of the CDR3 is 14 residues. CDR1 is SGDLS, CDR2 YYNGEE, per germline. CDR3 DNA: TGTGCCAGCAGCGCCCTGGACAGCAATCAGCCCCAGCATTTT. Translation: CASSALDSNQPQHF.

This clone was recorded many times. The J gene is TRBJ1-5, the V gene TRBV5-4; possible D gene TRBD1, 6 bases. The CDR3 extends over 15 amino acids. The V gene lost 2 bases and the J gene lost 1 base, with 10 bases spanning the gap. In germline, CDR1 is SGHNT, CDR2 YYREEE (reference sequence). This CDR3 reads CASSLHRESNQPQHF. CDR3 coding DNA: TGTGCCAGCAGCTTACACAGGGAGAGCAATCAGCCCCAGCATTTT.

This clone was found many times. The J gene is TRBJ1-2, the V gene TRBV4-3; D remains ambiguous. In germline, CDR1 is LGHNA, CDR2 YSLEER. The ends were cut back, 4 bases at V and 6 bases at J, with 21 bases in the middle. CDR3 length: 16 amino acids. The CDR3 here is CASSPSTGRRGDGYTF. The CDR3 nucleotides are TGCGCCAGCAGCCCAAGCACGGGCAGACGTGGGGATGGCTACACCTTC.

The chain recombines TRBV28 with TRBJ2-5, with a tentative D call TRBD1 (6 bases). Between the trimmed V and J ends, which lost 4 bases and 5 bases, there was a span of 17 bases. The V gene's germline CDR1 is MDHEN and CDR2 SYDVKM. This CDR3 has 15 amino acids. The CDR3 DNA is TGTGCCAGCAGTTACGCCAACAGGGCTAAGGAGACCCAGTACTTC. Translated, it gives CASSYANRAKETQYF.

This clone was seen at least ten times. This chain connects TRBV19 to TRBJ2-2, with TRBD1 as a possible D gene (6 bases). V was cut by 5 bases and J by 5 bases, with 18 bases left in between. This CDR3 has 16 residues. Germline V gives CDR1 LNHDA, CDR2 SQIVND (reference sequence). Here the CDR3 DNA reads TGTGCCAGTAGTGTAGTTACAGGGAGTCGGACCGGGGAGCTGTTTTTT. Amino acids: CASSVVTGSRTGELFF.

This clone was picked up many times. The chain uses TRBV28 and TRBJ2-4, with 12 bases identical to TRBD1. V dropped 6 bases and J dropped 2; count of bases not matched to a gene: 11. CDR1 is MDHEN and CDR2 is SYDVKM in the germline V gene. CDR3 size: 18 residues. The CDR3 loop reads CASSLPGQGAWTKNIQYF. The CDR3 DNA follows: TGTGCCAGCAGCTTACCGGGACAGGGGGCTTGGACCAAAAACATTCAGTACTTC. Drawing the rest from reference TRBV28 and TRBJ2-4, the complete variable domain is DVKVTQSSRYLVKRTGEKVFLECVQDMDHENMFWYRQDPGLGLRLIYFSYDVKMKEKGDIPEGYSVSREKKERFSLILESASTNQTSMYLCASSLPGQGAWTKNIQYFGAGTRLSVL.

This clone was seen repeatedly, ten times or more. It may be a read error: a sequence one base away is much more abundant. The genes are TRBV6-2 or TRBV6-3 and TRBJ2-7, with a tentative D call TRBD1 (6 bases). From germline, CDR1 is MNHEY and CDR2 SVGEGT. The CDR3 has 10 amino acids. The CDR3 reads CASRGYEQYF. The CDR3 region has the DNA TGCGCCAGCAGGGGCTACGAGCAGTACTTC.

This clone was seen ten or more times. The chain joins TRBV7-9 to TRBJ1-6; tentatively, D is TRBD1 (5 bases). V lost 4 bases and J lost 7, with 11 bases in between. Germline lookup yields CDR1 SEHNR and CDR2 FQNEAQ (reference sequence). This CDR3 region has 14 residues. CDR3 sequence reads: CASSSGHSNSPLHF. The CDR3 region has the DNA TGTGCCAGCAGCTCCGGACACTCAAATTCACCCCTCCACTTT.

As concerns this clone: A much larger clone differs by one base, so this may be a read error. J is TRBJ2-1 and V is TRBV5-4, with 8 bases aligning to TRBD2. Germline lookup yields CDR1 SGHNT and CDR2 YYREEE (reference sequence). CDR3 length: 15 amino acids. The chain's CDR3 is CVSSPRSGGFNEQFF. The CDR3 nucleotides read TGTGTCAGCAGCCCGAGGAGCGGGGGTTTCAATGAGCAGTTCTTC.

This clone is labeled medium-sized (0.01 to 0.1%). The chain uses TRBV28 and TRBJ2-7; 13 positions agree with TRBD2. The germline CDR1 and CDR2 sequences are MDHEN and SYDVKM. V was clipped by 6 bases and J by 3 bases; unmatched bases: 5. The CDR3 is made up of 15 amino acids. CDR3 nucleotide sequence: TGTGCCAGCAGATCACTAGCGGGGGGGCTCTACGAGCAGTACTTC. Its translation: CASRSLAGGLYEQYF.

The chain employs TRBV24-1 and TRBJ2-1; 11 nucleotides agree with TRBD2. Germline V gives CDR1 KGHDR, CDR2 SFDVKD. The V gene end was trimmed by 1 base and the J gene end by 8 bases; junction bases not matched to a gene: 3. This CDR3 is 15 amino acids long. CDR3 coding DNA: TGTGCCACCAGTGATTTAACTAGCGGGAGAGATGAGCAGTTCTTC. Translating it yields CATSDLTSGRDEQFF.

The chain recombines TRBV6-1 with TRBJ2-3; 7 bases line up with TRBD2. In germline, CDR1 is MNHNS, CDR2 SASEGT. Germline trimming cut 4 bases from V and 4 bases from J; bases unmatched to any gene: 8. The CDR3 spans 15 residues. The CDR3 nucleotides are TGTGCCAGCAGTGCGCAGGGAGGGAGGTCAGATACGCAGTATTTT. As protein: CASSAQGGRSDTQYF.

This clone has a count of ten or more. The chain links TRBV30 to TRBJ2-5; unclear D gene. This CDR3 has 11 residues. In germline, CDR1 is GTSNPN, CDR2 SVGIG (reference sequence). V shed 0 bases and J shed 5 bases, with 4 bases lying between them. The CDR3 here is CAWSVRETQYF. CDR3 DNA sequence: TGTGCCTGGAGTGTACGGGAGACCCAGTACTTC.

This sequence joins TRBV15 and TRBJ2-7, with D possibly TRBD1 on 5 matching bases. The CDR3 runs to 11 residues. Looked up from germline, CDR1 is LNHNV and CDR2 is YYDKDF (reference sequence). The chain's CDR3 is CAPPDSYEQYF. The DNA of the CDR3 is TGTGCGCCGCCTGACAGCTACGAGCAGTACTTC.

This clone has at least ten counts. This CDR3 is CASSPLWGTSGTRSYNEQFF. CDR3 in DNA: TGTGCCAGCAGCCCCCTCTGGGGGACTAGCGGGACCCGCTCCTACAATGAGCAGTTCTTC. V is TRBV16 and J is TRBJ2-1, with TRBD2 matching 13 bases. Losses at the gene ends were 4 bases for V and 0 bases for J; bases not matched to a gene: 12. Germline V gene sequence: CDR1 KGHSY, CDR2 FQNENV. The CDR3 is 20 residues long.

This chain joins TRBV6-1 and TRBJ2-1; maybe TRBD1 (6 bases). CDR1 is MNHNS, CDR2 SASEGT, per germline. The CDR3 has 13 amino acids. Trimming took off 10 bases at V and 6 bases at J, with 16 bases between the two ends. Here the CDR3 reads CAISAQGGNEQFF. CDR3 nucleotide sequence: TGTGCCATCAGCGCACAGGGTGGCAATGAGCAGTTCTTC.

This clone occurred many times. CDR3 nucleotides: TGTGCCAGCAGCTCAACTCGACACACCACCGGGGAGCTGTTTTTT. It is translated as CASSSTRHTTGELFF. The chain links TRBV7-2 to TRBJ2-2, with D unclear. This CDR3 region has 15 residues. The germline V and J ends were trimmed by 4 bases and 4 bases, with 13 bases remaining between them. CDR1 is SGHTA and CDR2 is FQGNSA in the germline V gene.

This clone was counted ten times or more. V is TRBV18 and J is TRBJ1-3; a weak D match, TRBD1 (6 bases). This CDR3 is built from 13 residues. The germline V and J ends were trimmed by 1 base and 8 bases, with 9 bases remaining between them. CDR1 KGHSH and CDR2 LQKENI come from the germline V gene. CDR3 region: CASSPRQVDTIYF. In DNA, the CDR3 is TGTGCCAGCTCACCACGACAGGTGGACACCATATATTTT.

This clone appeared a few times. The rearrangement links TRBV28 to TRBJ2-7; tentative D call: TRBD2 (6 bases). V shed 5 bases and J shed 6 bases, with 20 bases lying between them. This CDR3 contains 15 residues. Germline CDR1 and CDR2: MDHEN and SYDVKM. This CDR3 is CASSPGRRGQGEQYF. The CDR3, as DNA: TGTGCCAGCAGTCCGGGGAGGAGGGGTCAAGGCGAGCAGTACTTC. Complete variable domain (other parts from reference TRBV28 and TRBJ2-7): DVKVTQSSRYLVKRTGEKVFLECVQDMDHENMFWYRQDPGLGLRLIYFSYDVKMKEKGDIPEGYSVSREKKERFSLILESASTNQTSMYLCASSPGRRGQGEQYFGPGTRLTVT.

This clone was detected many times. This rearrangement joins TRBV30 to TRBJ2-6, with D unclear. Germline V gene lookup returns CDR1 GTSNPN and CDR2 SVGIG (reference sequence). Trimming stripped 4 bases from V and 3 bases from J, with 10 bases between. The CDR3 spans 14 residues. This chain's CDR3 is CAWNRVVGANVLTF. CDR3 DNA: TGTGCCTGGAACAGAGTGGTTGGGGCCAACGTCCTGACTTTC.

The chain combines TRBV30 with TRBJ1-2, with D possibly matching TRBD1 (6 bases). Germline V gives CDR1 GTSNPN, CDR2 SVGIG (reference sequence). CDR3 length equals 13 residues. V was clipped by 4 bases and J by 2 bases, with 11 bases between them. CDR3 sequence (DNA): TGTGCCTGGATTGTAACAGGGAACTATGGCTACACCTTC. It codes for CAWIVTGNYGYTF.